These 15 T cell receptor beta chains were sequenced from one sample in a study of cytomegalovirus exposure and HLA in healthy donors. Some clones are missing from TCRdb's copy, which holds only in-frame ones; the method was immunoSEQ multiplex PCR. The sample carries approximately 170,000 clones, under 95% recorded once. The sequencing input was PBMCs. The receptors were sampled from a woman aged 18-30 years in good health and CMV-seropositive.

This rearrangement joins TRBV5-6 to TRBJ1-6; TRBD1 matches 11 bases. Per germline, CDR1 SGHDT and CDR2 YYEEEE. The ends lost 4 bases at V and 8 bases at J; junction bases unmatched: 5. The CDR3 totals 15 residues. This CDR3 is CASSPGTGGDSPLHF. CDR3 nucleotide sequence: TGTGCCAGCAGCCCCGGGACAGGGGGTGATTCACCCCTCCACTTT.

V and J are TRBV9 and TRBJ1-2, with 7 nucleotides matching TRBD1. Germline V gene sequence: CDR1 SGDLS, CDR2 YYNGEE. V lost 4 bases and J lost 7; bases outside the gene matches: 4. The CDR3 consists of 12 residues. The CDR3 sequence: CASSPSGGGYTF. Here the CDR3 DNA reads TGTGCCAGCAGCCCGTCAGGGGGTGGCTACACCTTC.

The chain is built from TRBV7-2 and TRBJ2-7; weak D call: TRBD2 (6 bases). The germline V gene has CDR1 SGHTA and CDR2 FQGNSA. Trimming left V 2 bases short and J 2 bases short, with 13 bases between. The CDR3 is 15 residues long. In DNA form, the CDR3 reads TGTGCCAGCAGCTTATCCGTCGGGAGCCCCTACGAGCAGTACTTC. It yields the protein CASSLSVGSPYEQYF. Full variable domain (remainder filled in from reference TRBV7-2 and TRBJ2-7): GAGVSQSPSNKVTEKGKDVELRCDPISGHTALYWYRQSLGQGLEFLIYFQGNSAPDKSGLPSDRFSAERTGGSVSTLTIQRTQQEDSAVYLCASSLSVGSPYEQYFGPGTRLTVT.

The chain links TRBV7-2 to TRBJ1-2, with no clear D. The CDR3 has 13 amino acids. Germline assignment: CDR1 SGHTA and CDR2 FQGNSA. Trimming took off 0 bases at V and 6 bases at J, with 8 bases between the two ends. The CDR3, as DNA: TGTGCCAGCAGCTTAGCGTTCGGGGATGGCTACACCTTC. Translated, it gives CASSLAFGDGYTF.

CDR3 protein: CSVDTETNTGELFF. CDR3 DNA: TGCAGCGTTGATACAGAAACGAACACCGGGGAGCTGTTTTTT. The gene calls are TRBV29-1 and TRBJ2-2; D call uncertain. Per germline, CDR1 SQVTM and CDR2 ANQGSEA. The ends were cut back, 3 bases at V and 0 bases at J, with 8 bases in the middle. This CDR3 contains 14 residues.

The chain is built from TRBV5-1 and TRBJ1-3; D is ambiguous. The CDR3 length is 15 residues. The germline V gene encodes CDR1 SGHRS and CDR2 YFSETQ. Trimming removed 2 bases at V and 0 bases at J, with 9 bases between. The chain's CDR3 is CASSFDPSSGNTIYF. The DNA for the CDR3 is TGCGCCAGCAGCTTCGATCCGAGCTCTGGAAACACCATATATTTT.

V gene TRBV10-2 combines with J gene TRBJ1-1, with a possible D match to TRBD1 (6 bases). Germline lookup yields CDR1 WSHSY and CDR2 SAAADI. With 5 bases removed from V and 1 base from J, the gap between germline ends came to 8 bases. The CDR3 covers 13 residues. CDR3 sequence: CASSQTGNTEAFF. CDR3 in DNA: TGCGCCAGCAGTCAGACAGGGAACACTGAAGCTTTCTTT.

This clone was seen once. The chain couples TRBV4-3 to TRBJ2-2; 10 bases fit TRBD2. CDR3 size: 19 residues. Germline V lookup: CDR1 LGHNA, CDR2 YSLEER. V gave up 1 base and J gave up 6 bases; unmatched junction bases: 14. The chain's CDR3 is CASSQVKREGSEGAGELFF. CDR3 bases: TGCGCCAGCAGCCAAGTAAAGCGGGAGGGCTCAGAGGGCGCCGGGGAGCTGTTTTTT.

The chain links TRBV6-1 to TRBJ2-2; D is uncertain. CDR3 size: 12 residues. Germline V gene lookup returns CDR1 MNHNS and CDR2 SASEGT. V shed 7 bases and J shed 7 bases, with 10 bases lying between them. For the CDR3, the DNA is TGTGCCAGCAAGGAGTGGATCGGGGAGCTGTTTTTT. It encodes CASKEWIGELFF.

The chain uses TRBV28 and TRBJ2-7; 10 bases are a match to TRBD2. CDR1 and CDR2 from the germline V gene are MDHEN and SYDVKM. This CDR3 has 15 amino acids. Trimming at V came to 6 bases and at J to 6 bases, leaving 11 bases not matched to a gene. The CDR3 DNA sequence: TGTGCCAGCAGAGGGACTAGCGATCCCCCTTTCGAGCAGTACTTC. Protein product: CASRGTSDPPFEQYF. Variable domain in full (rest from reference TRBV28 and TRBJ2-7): DVKVTQSSRYLVKRTGEKVFLECVQDMDHENMFWYRQDPGLGLRLIYFSYDVKMKEKGDIPEGYSVSREKKERFSLILESASTNQTSMYLCASRGTSDPPFEQYFGPGTRLTVT.

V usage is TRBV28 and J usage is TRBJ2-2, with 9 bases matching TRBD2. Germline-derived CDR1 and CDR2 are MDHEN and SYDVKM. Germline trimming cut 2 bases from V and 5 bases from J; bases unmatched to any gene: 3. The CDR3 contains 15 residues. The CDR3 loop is CASSLSLAGTGELFF. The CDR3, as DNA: TGTGCCAGCAGTTTAAGTCTAGCGGGAACCGGGGAGCTGTTTTTT.

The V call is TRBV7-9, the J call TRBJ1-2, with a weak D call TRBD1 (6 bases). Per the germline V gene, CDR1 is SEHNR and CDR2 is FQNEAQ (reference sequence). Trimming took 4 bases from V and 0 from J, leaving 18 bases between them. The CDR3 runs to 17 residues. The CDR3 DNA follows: TGTGCCAGCAGCTGGAAGCCCGGACAGCTCCCTAACTATGGCTACACCTTC. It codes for CASSWKPGQLPNYGYTF.

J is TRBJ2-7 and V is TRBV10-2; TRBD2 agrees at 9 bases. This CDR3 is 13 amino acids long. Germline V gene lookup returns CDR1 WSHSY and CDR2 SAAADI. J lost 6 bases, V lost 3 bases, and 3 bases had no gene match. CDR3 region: CASSDPGLAEQYF. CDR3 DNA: TGCGCCAGCAGTGATCCGGGACTAGCCGAGCAGTACTTC.

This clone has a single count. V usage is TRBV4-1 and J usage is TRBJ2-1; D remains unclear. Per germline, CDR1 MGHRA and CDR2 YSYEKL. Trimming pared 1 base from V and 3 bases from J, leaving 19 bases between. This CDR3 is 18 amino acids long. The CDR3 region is CASSQGLSRSRHYNEQFF. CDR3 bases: TGCGCCAGCAGCCAAGGTTTGTCTCGTTCAAGACACTACAATGAGCAGTTCTTC.

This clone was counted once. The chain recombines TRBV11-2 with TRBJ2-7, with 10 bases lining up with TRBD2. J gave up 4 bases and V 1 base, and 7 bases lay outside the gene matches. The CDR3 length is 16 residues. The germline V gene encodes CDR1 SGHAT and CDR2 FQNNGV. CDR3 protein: CASSLVASGSSYEQYF. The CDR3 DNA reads TGTGCCAGCAGCTTAGTGGCTAGCGGGAGTTCGTACGAGCAGTACTTC. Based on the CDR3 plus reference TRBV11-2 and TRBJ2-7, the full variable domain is EAGVAQSPRYKIIEKRQSVAFWCNPISGHATLYWYQQILGQGPKLLIQFQNNGVVDDSQLPKDRFSAERLKGVDSTLKIQPAKLEDSAVYLCASSLVASGSSYEQYFGPGTRLTVT.